This record concerns one TCR beta chain sequence. Its antigen is unknown. No much larger clonotype is one base removed from it; base qualities were not supplied. The source of the sample is a study of OX40 agonist ivuxolimab in advanced cancers. Regarding the complete study: The costimulatory receptor OX40 (CD134) was targeted by ivuxolimab, a fully human IgG2 agonistic monoclonal antibody. Intravenous ivuxolimab was administered to patients every 2 weeks at six dose levels: 0.01, 0.1, 0.3, 1.5, 3 and 10 mg/kg. Of the 50 to 55 patients in dose escalation, 19 had hepatocellular carcinoma, about 15 had melanoma, 9 had renal cell carcinoma and 9 had head and neck cancer. The dose-escalation cohort was around 83% male with a mean age of around 64 years, ranging from roughly 23 to 79. Prior anti-PD-1, anti-PD-L1 or anti-CTLA-4 therapy was permitted, and checkpoint inhibitors had been received by about 36% of dose-escalation patients. Partial responses occurred in three dose-escalation patients, of whom one had hepatocellular carcinoma and two had cutaneous melanoma. Peripheral TCRbeta sequencing aimed to test whether ivuxolimab altered TCR sequence diversity and caused clonal T-cell expansion. The paper covers the monotherapy dose-escalation part of the phase I ivuxolimab trial, which included N ≈ 50 patients. Points the paper makes about the study in general: At doses from 0.1 to 3.0 mg/kg, clonal expansion was seen in both CD4+ and CD8+ blood T cells between baseline and week 6. Low levels of normalized T-cell clonal expansion were also seen in some patients who did not respond. After ivuxolimab, more expanded clones were found on average in CD8+ T cells than in CD4+ T cells. Partial responders in the 0.1-3.0 mg/kg groups had among the lowest normalized peripheral clonal expansion, especially among CD8+ T cells. The antigen specificity of the peripheral T cells that underwent clonal expansion was not determined.

To sequence the TCRbeta CDR3 region, genomic DNA was isolated from the sorted cells. The immunoSEQ Assay was used for sequencing of TCRbeta CDR3 regions. TCRdb took over this immuneACCESS table, retaining in-frame rearrangements with V and J assigned. Such tables are incomplete; in checked studies, under half of the missing clones stem from an unresolved V gene, and the remainder is unexplained. Recorded for this sample are tens of thousands of clones; around 83% of them occurred a single time. Jointly, the top ten make up approximately 30% of the sample. Trimmed from V: 1 base; trimmed from J: 4 bases; junction bases lacking a gene match: 8. The CDR3 runs 15 amino acids, cysteine and phenylalanine included. CDR3 DNA is the only sequence kept; it has 45 bases, read in frame from the first base. According to the germline V gene, CDR1 reads SGHRS and CDR2 reads YFSETQ. Patients with autoimmune disease history or receiving systemic immunosuppression were excluded from the trial. In every dose cohort, peripheral blood was drawn for TCR sequencing at baseline, cycle 4 day 1, and cycle 7 day 1. Samples were obtained from an open-label, multicenter, first-in-human phase I dose-escalation trial of ivuxolimab. Adults with locally advanced or metastatic head and neck squamous cell, hepatocellular, melanoma or renal cell carcinoma were enrolled in the trial. CD4+ and CD8+ T cells were sorted separately from peripheral blood before TCR sequencing.

Specimen: CD4+ or CD8+ T cells sorted from blood, collected in a trial of the OX40 agonist ivuxolimab. This chain is built from TRBV5-1 and TRBJ2-7, with 7 bases aligning to TRBD1. The source is an adult with an advanced solid tumor such as melanoma, head and neck, liver or kidney cancer. This receptor carries the CDR3 CASSLPPGGAYEQYF. The nucleotide sequence reads TGCGCCAGCAGCTTGCCACCAGGGGGTGCTTACGAGCAGTACTTC.